The entry below describes one T cell receptor (beta chain). The data are from a study of Graves' ophthalmopathy and Graves' hyperthyroidism. Investigators amplified TCR beta CDR3 regions from RNA transcripts. HTBI primers were employed in first-round RT-PCR, then a second-round multiplex PCR followed. MiXCR, run by TCRdb on the multiplex PCR reads, gives a single entry per CDR3 protein. The sample includes about 1.2 million distinct CDR3 sequences, 36% of them seen just once. The ends lost 3 bases at V and 6 bases at J; junction bases unmatched: 2. This CDR3 contains 16 residues. Germline values: CDR1 ENHRY, CDR2 SYGVKD.

This chain uses TRBV10-3 with TRBJ2-2, with 15 bases lining up with TRBD2. Material for sequencing was peripheral blood or thyroid tissue (not recorded which). The clonotype originates from an adult man with Graves' hyperthyroidism. The CDR3 DNA follows: TGTGCCATCAGTGAAGGACTAGCGGGAGGGTCCGGGGAGCTGTTTTTT. Translating it yields CAISEGLAGGSGELFF.